The clone carrying this TCR beta chain has just a few counts. The antigen remains unidentified. J was trimmed by 5 bases and V by 0 bases; bases with no gene match: 3. Germline V lookup: CDR1 ENHRY, CDR2 SYGVKD. CDR3 length: 14 amino acids. The sample is drawn from a study of T cell repertoires in cytomegalovirus infection. TCRdb reprocessed the reads via MiXCR and lists one record per CDR3 protein. The table includes about 900,000 distinct CDR3 sequences, about 33% detected once. The material sequenced was cultured CD8+ T cells from PBMCs, taken from culture after CMV antigen stimulation. The rearrangement uses TRBV10-3 and TRBJ2-7, with TRBD1 matching 8 bases. The sequence was collected from a human donor in good health (CMV status not recorded). Some clones in this sample may be carry-over from other donors' samples. For the CDR3, the DNA is TGTGCCATCAGTGAGTCTTACAGGGGGGACGAGCAGTACGTC. As protein: CAISESYRGDEQYV.